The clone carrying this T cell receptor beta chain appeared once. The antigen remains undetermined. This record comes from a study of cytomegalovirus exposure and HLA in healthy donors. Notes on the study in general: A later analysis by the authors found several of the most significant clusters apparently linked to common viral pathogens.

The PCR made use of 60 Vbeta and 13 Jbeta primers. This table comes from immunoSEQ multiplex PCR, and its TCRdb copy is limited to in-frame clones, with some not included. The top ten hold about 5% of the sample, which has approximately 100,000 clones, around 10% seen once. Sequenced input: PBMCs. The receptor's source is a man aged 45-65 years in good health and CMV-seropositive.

CDR3 residues: CAWSLQMSSYEQYF. As DNA, the CDR3 is TGTGCCTGGAGTTTACAGATGAGCTCCTACGAGCAGTACTTC. The genes are TRBV30 and TRBJ2-7; D is uncertain. The CDR3 totals 14 residues. CDR1 and CDR2 (germline): GTSNPN, SVGIG (reference sequence). V lost 2 bases and J 0 bases, leaving 11 bases between the germline ends.